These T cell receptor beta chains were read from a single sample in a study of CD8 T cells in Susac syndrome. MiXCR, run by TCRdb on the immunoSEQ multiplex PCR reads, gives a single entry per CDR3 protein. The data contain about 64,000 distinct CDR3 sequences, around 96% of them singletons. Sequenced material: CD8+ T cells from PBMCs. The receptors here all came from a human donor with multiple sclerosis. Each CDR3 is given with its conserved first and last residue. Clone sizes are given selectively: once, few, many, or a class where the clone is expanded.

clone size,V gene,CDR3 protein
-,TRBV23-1,CASSQWARVVDQPQHF
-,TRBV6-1,CASSAGQGLTETQYF
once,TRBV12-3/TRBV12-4,CASSPGLAGGPSETQYF
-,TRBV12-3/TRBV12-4,CASSLPWGYGTDTQYF
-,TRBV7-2,CASSPNSQETQYF
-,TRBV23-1,CASDIIRGLNTGELFF
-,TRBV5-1,CASSLAQEYNEQFF
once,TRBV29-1,CSVIIYSSHSYEQYF
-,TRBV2,CASSEPRSNYGYTF
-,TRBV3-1,CASSHSPGTGHQPQHF
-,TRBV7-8,CASSLGETNTEAFF
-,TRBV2,CASSEAGSGELFF
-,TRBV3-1,CASSRGGDGYTF
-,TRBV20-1,CSARVRDLTNTGELFF
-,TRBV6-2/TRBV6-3,CASSYRGWHEQYF
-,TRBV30,CAWSPGQDYEQYF
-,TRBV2,CASSDPLARSSYEQYF
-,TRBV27,CASSPAGTASYEQYF
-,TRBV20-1,CSARDLEYGRERRFSNQPQHF
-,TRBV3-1,CASSQWRGDEQFF
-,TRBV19,CASGTGDGNQPQHF
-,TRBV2,CASSTPGQGASDSYGYTF
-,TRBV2,CASSGGTSWGETQYF
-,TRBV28,CASLLATGGTEAFF
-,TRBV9,CASSEWTGEQFF
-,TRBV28,CASSRLGAEAFF
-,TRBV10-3,CAISDGGADYNEQFF
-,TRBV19,CASSGGVYEQYF
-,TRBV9,CASSVDRAAGANVLTF
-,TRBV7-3,CASTDGGTEAFF
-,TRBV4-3,CASSQDRMRTNGYTF